This entry concerns a single T cell receptor beta chain. The sample is drawn from a study of technical replicates of blood from several donors. Sequencing was performed with immunoSEQ multiplex PCR; in TCRdb, only in-frame clones are kept and a portion is missing. The sample yields under 85,000 clones, approximately 92% seen once. V gave up 0 bases and J gave up 7 bases, with 16 bases separating them. The CDR3 is 15 residues long. Germline V gene data show CDR1 as SGDLS and CDR2 as YYNGEE. The receptor was isolated from a human donor in good health. Some clones in this sample may be carry-over from other donors' samples. The sample was T cells isolated from PBMCs. The chain has TRBV9 and TRBJ1-2; perhaps TRBD1 as D (5 bases). CDR3 sequence: CASSVGIQGSTGYTF. CDR3 sequence (DNA): TGTGCCAGCAGCGTAGGTATCCAGGGATCAACTGGCTACACCTTC. Looking up the rest from reference TRBV9 and TRBJ1-2 gives the full variable domain: DSGVTQTPKHLITATGQRVTLRCSPRSGDLSVYWYQQSLDQGLQFLIQYYNGEERAKGNILERFSAQQFPDLHSELNLSSLELGDSALYFCASSVGIQGSTGYTFGSGTRLTVV.